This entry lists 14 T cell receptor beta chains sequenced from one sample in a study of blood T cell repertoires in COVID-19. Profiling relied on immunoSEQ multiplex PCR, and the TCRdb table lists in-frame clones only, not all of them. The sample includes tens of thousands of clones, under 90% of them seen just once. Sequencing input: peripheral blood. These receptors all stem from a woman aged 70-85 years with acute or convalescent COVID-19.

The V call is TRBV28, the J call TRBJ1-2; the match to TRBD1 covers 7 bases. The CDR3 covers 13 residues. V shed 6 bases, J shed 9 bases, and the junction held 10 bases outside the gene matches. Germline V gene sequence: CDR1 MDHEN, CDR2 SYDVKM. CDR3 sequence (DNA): TGTGCCAGCAGCAATGGACAGGCTCGGAGCTACACCTTC. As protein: CASSNGQARSYTF.

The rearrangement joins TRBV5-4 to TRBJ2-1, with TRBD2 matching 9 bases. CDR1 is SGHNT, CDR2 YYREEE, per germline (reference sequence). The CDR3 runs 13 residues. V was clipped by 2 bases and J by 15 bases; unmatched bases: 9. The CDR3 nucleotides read TGTGCCAGCAGCTTCGAGGGACTAGCCTCAGGGTTCTTC. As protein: CASSFEGLASGFF. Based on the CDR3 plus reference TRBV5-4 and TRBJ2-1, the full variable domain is ETGVTQSPTHLIKTRGQQVTLRCSSQSGHNTVSWYQQALGQGPQFIFQYYREEENGRGNFPPRFSGLQFPNYSSELNVNALELDDSALYLCASSFEGLASGFFGPGTRLTVL.

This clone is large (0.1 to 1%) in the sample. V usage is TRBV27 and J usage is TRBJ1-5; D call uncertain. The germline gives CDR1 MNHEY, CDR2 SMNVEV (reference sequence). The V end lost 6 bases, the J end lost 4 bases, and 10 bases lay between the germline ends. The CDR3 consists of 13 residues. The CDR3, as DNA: TGTGCCAGCAGGCCCTTCGGTAATCAGCCCCAGCATTTT. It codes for CASRPFGNQPQHF.

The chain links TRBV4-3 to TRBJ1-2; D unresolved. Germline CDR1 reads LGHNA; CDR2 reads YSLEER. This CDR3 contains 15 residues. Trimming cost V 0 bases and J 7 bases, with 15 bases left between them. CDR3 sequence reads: CASSQDSGREGGYTF. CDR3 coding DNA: TGCGCCAGCAGCCAAGACTCCGGAAGGGAGGGTGGCTACACCTTC.

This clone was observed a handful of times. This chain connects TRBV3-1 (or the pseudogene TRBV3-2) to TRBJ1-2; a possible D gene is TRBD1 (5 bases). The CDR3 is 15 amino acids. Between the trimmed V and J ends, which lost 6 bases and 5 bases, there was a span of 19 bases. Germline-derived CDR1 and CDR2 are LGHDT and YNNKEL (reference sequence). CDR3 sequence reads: CASSPTSDSGYGYTF. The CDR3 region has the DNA TGTGCCAGCAGTCCTACATCCGACAGTGGGTATGGCTACACCTTC.

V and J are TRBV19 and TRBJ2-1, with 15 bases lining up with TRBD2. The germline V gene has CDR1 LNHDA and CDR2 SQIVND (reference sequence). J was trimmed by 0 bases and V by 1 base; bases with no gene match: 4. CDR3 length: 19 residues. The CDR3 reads CASSIVGLAGGSSYNEQFF. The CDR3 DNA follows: TGTGCCAGTAGTATAGTGGGACTAGCGGGGGGAAGCTCCTACAATGAGCAGTTCTTC.

In DNA, the CDR3 is TGTGCCATCAGTGAGTCCGGGGCAGGGGCTAATGAAAAACTGTTTTTT. Protein sequence: CAISESGAGANEKLFF. The V call is TRBV10-3, the J call TRBJ1-4; maybe TRBD1 (6 bases). The V end lost 0 bases, the J end lost 3 bases, and 11 bases lay between the germline ends. Germline loops: CDR1 ENHRY, CDR2 SYGVKD. The CDR3 extends over 16 amino acids.

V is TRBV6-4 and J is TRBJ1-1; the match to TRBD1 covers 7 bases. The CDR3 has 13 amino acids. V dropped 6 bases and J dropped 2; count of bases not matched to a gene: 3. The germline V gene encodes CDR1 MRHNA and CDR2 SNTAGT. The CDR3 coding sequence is TGTGCCAGCAGCCGGGACAGTAACACTGAAGCTTTCTTT. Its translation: CASSRDSNTEAFF.

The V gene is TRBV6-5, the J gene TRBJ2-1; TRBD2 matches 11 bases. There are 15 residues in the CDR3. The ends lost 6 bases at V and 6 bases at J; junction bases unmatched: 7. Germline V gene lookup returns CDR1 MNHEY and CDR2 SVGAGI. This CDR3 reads CASSTLAGAVNEQFF. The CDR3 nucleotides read TGTGCCAGCAGCACACTAGCGGGGGCGGTCAATGAGCAGTTCTTC.

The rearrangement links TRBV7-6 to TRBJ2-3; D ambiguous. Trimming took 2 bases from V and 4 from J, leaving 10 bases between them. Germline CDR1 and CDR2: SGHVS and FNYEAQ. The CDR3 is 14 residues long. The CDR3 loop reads CASSLTGFSDTQYF. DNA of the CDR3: TGTGCCAGCAGCTTAACTGGTTTTTCAGATACGCAGTATTTT.

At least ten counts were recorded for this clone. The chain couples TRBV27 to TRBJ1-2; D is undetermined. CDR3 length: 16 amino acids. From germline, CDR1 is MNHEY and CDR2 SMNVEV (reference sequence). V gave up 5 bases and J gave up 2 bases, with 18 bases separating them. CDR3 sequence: CASSPVAFPVNYGYTF. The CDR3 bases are TGTGCCAGCAGTCCCGTCGCTTTTCCAGTCAACTATGGCTACACCTTC.

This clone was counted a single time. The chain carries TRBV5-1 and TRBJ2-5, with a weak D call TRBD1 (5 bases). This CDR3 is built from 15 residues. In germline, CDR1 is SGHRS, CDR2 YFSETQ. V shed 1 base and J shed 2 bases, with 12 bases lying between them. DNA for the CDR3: TGCGCCAGCAGCTTGTCGGCTAGGGGACAAGAGACCCAGTACTTC. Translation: CASSLSARGQETQYF.

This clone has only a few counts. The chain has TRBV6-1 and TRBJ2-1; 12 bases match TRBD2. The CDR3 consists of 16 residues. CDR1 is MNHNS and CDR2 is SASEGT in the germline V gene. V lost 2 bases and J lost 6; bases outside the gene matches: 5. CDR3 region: CASSETSGRNGNEQFF. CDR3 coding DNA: TGTGCCAGCAGTGAAACTAGCGGGAGGAACGGCAATGAGCAGTTCTTC.

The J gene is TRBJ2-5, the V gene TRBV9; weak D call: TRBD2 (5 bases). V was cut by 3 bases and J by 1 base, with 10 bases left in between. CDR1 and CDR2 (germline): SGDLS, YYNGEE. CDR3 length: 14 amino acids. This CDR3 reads CASSASGSQETQYF. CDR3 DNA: TGTGCCAGCAGCGCTTCGGGATCCCAAGAGACCCAGTACTTC.